This TCR beta chain was found in a study of regulatory T cells in long-lasting Graves disease. This clonotype was picked up many times. Its antigen is unknown. Library construction for TCR beta used iRepertoire HTBI primers and Arm-PCR of CDR3 regions. TCRdb reprocessed the multiplex PCR reads via MiXCR and lists one record per CDR3 protein. The data contain under 250,000 distinct CDR3 sequences, roughly 19% of them singletons. This CDR3 has 14 residues. With 3 bases clipped from V and 4 bases from J, the junction kept 2 bases outside the gene matches. The germline CDR1 and CDR2 sequences are MDHEN and SYDVKM. Stated time point: newly diagnosed GD, antithyroid drugs for less than 3 months. TCR sequences were obtained from RNA taken from PBMCs. Study outcomes and limitations: TCR diversity was lower in persistent than newly diagnosed Graves' disease.

The same sample was also used in a study of T cells in Graves' hyperthyroidism and ophthalmopathy. That work adds: Clinical symptoms, serum thyroxine, TRAb, thyroid ultrasound and orbital computed tomography established diagnosis.

The origin of this receptor is a woman in her twenties or thirties with Graves disease. This rearrangement joins TRBV28 to TRBJ1-4; 7 bases agree with TRBD1. The starting material was peripheral blood mononuclear cells (PBMCs), obtained at new diagnosis, from a patient treated with antithyroid drugs. The CDR3 loop reads CASSFRDSNEKLFF. As DNA, the CDR3 is TGTGCCAGCAGTTTCCGGGACAGTAATGAAAAACTGTTTTTT.